The 25 T cell receptor beta chains reported below all come from one sample, sequenced in a study of blood T cell repertoires in COVID-19. Sequencing used immunoSEQ multiplex PCR; TCRdb keeps in-frame clones, though not all of them. This sample has about 180,000 clones, with roughly nine tenths found just once. Sample: peripheral blood. Source of these receptors: a woman in her thirties with active or convalescent COVID-19.

In this sample, this clone turned up a few times. This sequence joins TRBV19 and TRBJ2-5; D gene unclear. Trimming pared 4 bases from V and 5 bases from J, leaving 11 bases between. The V gene's germline CDR1 is LNHDA and CDR2 SQIVND (reference sequence). The length of the CDR3 is 13 residues. As DNA, the CDR3 is TGTGCCAGTAGTAAGCTCCACGGGGAGACCCAGTACTTC. This encodes CASSKLHGETQYF.

The chain combines TRBV10-1 with TRBJ2-7; TRBD1 matches 8 bases. The CDR3 is made up of 16 amino acids. The V and J ends lost 3 bases and 5 bases, in that order; junction bases with no gene match: 12. The germline V gene encodes CDR1 WNHNN and CDR2 SYGVQD (reference sequence). The DNA of the CDR3 is TGCGCCAGCAGTGAAATCTTGCGGACAGGGAGACACGAGCAGTACTTC. Translation: CASSEILRTGRHEQYF.

V usage is TRBV6-5 and J usage is TRBJ2-7; 7 bases fit TRBD1. V shed 10 bases, J shed 7 bases, and the junction held 7 bases outside the gene matches. The CDR3 consists of 11 residues. Germline loops: CDR1 MNHEY, CDR2 SVGAGI. As DNA, the CDR3 is TGTGCCACCGGACAGGAAGGGGAGCAGTACTTC. Protein sequence: CATGQEGEQYF.

This clone is a singleton in its sample. V gene TRBV7-2 combines with J gene TRBJ2-4; the match to TRBD2 covers 8 bases. Germline V gene sequence: CDR1 SGHTA, CDR2 FQGNSA. The CDR3 totals 13 residues. With V trimmed by 4 bases and J by 11 bases, 7 bases remained unmatched. The CDR3 is CASSSGGVPVQYF. CDR3 coding DNA: TGTGCCAGCAGCTCCGGGGGGGTTCCCGTTCAGTACTTC.

The gene calls are TRBV19 and TRBJ1-1; possibly TRBD1 for D (6 bases). V lost 4 bases, J lost 1 base, and 10 bases lay in between. Germline loops: CDR1 LNHDA, CDR2 SQIVND (reference sequence). This CDR3 spans 14 amino acids. The CDR3 sequence is CASSRDIGNTEAFF. CDR3 coding DNA: TGTGCCAGTAGTAGGGACATAGGGAACACTGAAGCTTTCTTT. The whole variable domain, filled in from reference TRBV19 and TRBJ1-1, reads DGGITQSPKYLFRKEGQNVTLSCEQNLNHDAMYWYRQDPGQGLRLIYYSQIVNDFQKGDIAEGYSVSREKKESFPLTVTSAQKNPTAFYLCASSRDIGNTEAFFGQGTRLTVV.

This clone was detected once. The chain recombines TRBV6-6 with TRBJ1-2; TRBD1 matches 10 bases. The CDR3 has 15 amino acids. Germline CDR1 is MNHNY and CDR2 is SVGAGI (reference sequence). V shed 10 bases, J shed 0 bases, and the junction held 8 bases outside the gene matches. The CDR3 reads CATRQGAQANYGYTF. The CDR3 DNA reads as TGTGCCACCCGACAGGGGGCCCAAGCTAACTATGGCTACACCTTC.

CDR3 amino acids: CASSSASGITGELFF. Written as DNA, the CDR3 is TGTGCCAGCAGCTCCGCTAGCGGGATAACCGGGGAGCTGTTTTTT. The V call is TRBV7-2, the J call TRBJ2-2; 9 nucleotides match TRBD2. Trimming removed 4 bases from V and 5 bases from J; junction bases left unmatched: 5. The germline V gene has CDR1 SGHTA and CDR2 FQGNSA. The CDR3 runs 15 residues.

This chain joins TRBV27 and TRBJ1-3; D gene ambiguous. CDR3 size: 15 residues. Germline assignment: CDR1 MNHEY and CDR2 SMNVEV (reference sequence). V was pared by 4 bases and J by 3 bases, with 13 bases between. The DNA for the CDR3 is TGTGCCAGCAGTTCGACTAATACCTTTGGAAACACCATATATTTT. This sequence encodes CASSSTNTFGNTIYF.

This sequence joins TRBV5-1 and TRBJ2-5; TRBD2 matches at 11 bases. Germline CDR1 reads SGHRS; CDR2 reads YFSETQ. This CDR3 is 15 amino acids long. The trim removed 1 base at V and 5 bases at J, leaving 4 bases unmatched. CDR3 nucleotides: TGCGCCAGCAGCTTGTGGGCTAGCGGGGGGGAGACCCAGTACTTC. This encodes CASSLWASGGETQYF.

The rearrangement links TRBV11-2 to TRBJ2-2, with 7 bases aligning to TRBD1. CDR1 and CDR2 (germline): SGHAT, FQNNGV. CDR3 length equals 16 residues. Unmatched junction bases numbered 7, after V lost 2 bases and J lost 4 bases. CDR3 nucleotides: TGTGCCAGCAGCTTATGGCAGGGACAGACCACCGGGGAGCTGTTTTTT. Translated, it gives CASSLWQGQTTGELFF. Combining the CDR3 with reference TRBV11-2 and TRBJ2-2 gives the whole variable domain EAGVAQSPRYKIIEKRQSVAFWCNPISGHATLYWYQQILGQGPKLLIQFQNNGVVDDSQLPKDRFSAERLKGVDSTLKIQPAKLEDSAVYLCASSLWQGQTTGELFFGEGSRLTVL.

This rearrangement joins TRBV5-6 to TRBJ1-5; D is possibly TRBD1 (5 bases). Germline V gene lookup returns CDR1 SGHDT and CDR2 YYEEEE. The CDR3 sequence is 12 residues long. V was shortened by 1 base and J by 7 bases, with 6 bases between the two germline ends. CDR3 coding DNA: TGTGCCAGCAGCTTGCGGGGGCAGCCCCAGCATTTT. This gives the protein CASSLRGQPQHF.

The CDR3 spells CASRLRSNTEAFF. In nucleotides, the CDR3 is TGTGCCAGCAGGCTGAGATCGAACACTGAAGCTTTCTTT. The chain is built from TRBV5-5 and TRBJ1-1; D not resolved. V dropped 5 bases and J dropped 1 base, with 9 bases sitting between them. The CDR3 covers 13 residues. Germline V lookup: CDR1 SGHKS, CDR2 YYEKEE (reference sequence).

This clone was recorded only once. The chain joins TRBV6-5 to TRBJ2-1, with TRBD2 matching over 7 bases. This CDR3 has 13 residues. The V segment lost 7 bases and the J segment 0 bases; nucleotides outside the gene matches: 0. The germline V gene encodes CDR1 MNHEY and CDR2 SVGAGI. The DNA for the CDR3 is TGTGCCAGCACGGGAGGCTCCTACAATGAGCAGTTCTTC. Protein product: CASTGGSYNEQFF.

The V gene is TRBV5-4, the J gene TRBJ2-2, with 7 positions matching TRBD1. The germline V gene encodes CDR1 SGHNT and CDR2 YYREEE (reference sequence). The CDR3 is 17 amino acids. V shed 5 bases and J 3 bases; nucleotides not matched to a gene: 13. CDR3 DNA: TGTGCCAGCAGTCAGCCCATGACAGGGCAGCACACCGGGGAGCTGTTTTTT. Protein: CASSQPMTGQHTGELFF.

This rearrangement joins TRBV27 to TRBJ1-1; 8 nucleotides agree with TRBD1. CDR1 is MNHEY and CDR2 is SMNVEV in the germline V gene (reference sequence). V shed 3 bases, J shed 4 bases, and the junction held 4 bases outside the gene matches. CDR3 length: 14 residues. CDR3 loop: CASSFLQGGTEAFF. The CDR3 bases are TGTGCCAGCAGTTTCCTACAGGGGGGCACTGAAGCTTTCTTT.

This chain uses TRBV3-1 (or the pseudogene TRBV3-2) with TRBJ1-2, with TRBD1 identical over 7 bases. This CDR3 has 16 residues. Looked up from germline, CDR1 is LGHDT and CDR2 is YNNKEL (reference sequence). Germline trimming cut 4 bases from V and 7 bases from J; bases unmatched to any gene: 15. The chain's CDR3 is CASSLRDSSLALGYTF. For the CDR3, the DNA is TGTGCCAGCAGCCTCCGGGACAGTTCCTTGGCGCTTGGCTACACCTTC.

The chain carries TRBV2 and TRBJ1-3, with 7 bases identical to TRBD1. Germline V gene sequence: CDR1 SNHLY, CDR2 FYNNEI. The CDR3 totals 14 residues. The V gene end was trimmed by 5 bases and the J gene end by 4 bases; junction bases not matched to a gene: 5. This chain's CDR3 is CASSPGTVGNTIYF. The CDR3 nucleotides are TGTGCCAGCAGTCCCGGGACAGTCGGAAACACCATATATTTT. The complete variable domain, with remaining parts taken from reference TRBV2 and TRBJ1-3, reads EPEVTQTPSHQVTQMGQEVILRCVPISNHLYFYWYRQILGQKVEFLVSFYNNEISEKSEIFDDQFSVERPDGSNFTLKIRSTKLEDSAMYFCASSPGTVGNTIYFGEGSWLTVV.

V and J are TRBV27 and TRBJ2-2, with 7 positions matching TRBD1. V shed 1 base, J shed 3 bases, and the junction held 5 bases outside the gene matches. CDR3 length: 16 amino acids. Germline-derived CDR1 and CDR2 are MNHEY and SMNVEV (reference sequence). CDR3 nucleotides: TGTGCCAGCAGTTTATTAAGGGACAGTGACACCGGGGAGCTGTTTTTT. Amino acid sequence: CASSLLRDSDTGELFF.

V usage is TRBV18 and J usage is TRBJ2-3, with 14 bases fitting TRBD2. V trimming: 4 bases; J trimming: 3 bases; junction bases outside the gene matches: 3. Germline V gene data show CDR1 as KGHSH and CDR2 as LQKENI. The CDR3 extends over 16 amino acids. The CDR3 DNA reads TGTGCCAGCTCACAGGGACTAGCGGGAGTTACAGATACGCAGTATTTT. Its translation: CASSQGLAGVTDTQYF.

The chain combines TRBV11-3 with TRBJ2-7; TRBD1 matches 10 bases. This CDR3 region has 17 residues. Germline V gene sequence: CDR1 SGHNT, CDR2 YENEEA. With V trimmed by 1 base and J by 1 base, 7 bases remained unmatched. The DNA of the CDR3 is TGTGCCAGCAGCTTAGCCCCGGGACAGGGGCAGTCCTACGAGCAGTACTTC. As protein: CASSLAPGQGQSYEQYF.

The chain links TRBV6-5 to TRBJ1-6; TRBD1 might be the D (5 bases). Germline CDR1 is MNHEY and CDR2 is SVGAGI. The CDR3 has 15 amino acids. The ends were cut back, 6 bases at V and 5 bases at J, with 14 bases in the middle. CDR3: CASRRGTVNNSPLHF. DNA of the CDR3: TGTGCCAGCAGACGCGGGACGGTTAATAATTCACCCCTCCACTTT.

The V gene is TRBV27, the J gene TRBJ2-7, with 9 bases aligning to TRBD1. The CDR3 loop spans 17 amino acids. Trimming took 7 bases from V and 2 from J; bases not matched to a gene: 15. The germline CDR1 and CDR2 sequences are MNHEY and SMNVEV (reference sequence). CDR3 sequence reads: CASIRGVTGTGTYEQYF. DNA of the CDR3: TGTGCCAGCATCCGAGGGGTGACCGGGACAGGGACCTACGAGCAGTACTTC.

V is TRBV12-3 or TRBV12-4 and J is TRBJ2-2; D is undetermined. The V and J ends lost 2 bases and 1 base respectively, with 2 bases between them. This CDR3 has 13 amino acids. This chain's CDR3 is CASSLRNTGELFF. The CDR3 coding sequence is TGTGCCAGCAGTTTACGGAACACCGGGGAGCTGTTTTTT.

The count of this clone is one. This chain links TRBV28 with TRBJ1-3; 8 nucleotides agree with TRBD1. The CDR3 has 18 amino acids. Germline-derived CDR1 and CDR2 are MDHEN and SYDVKM. V was pared by 2 bases and J by 0 bases, with 9 bases of the junction left unmatched. The DNA for the CDR3 is TGTGCCAGCAGTTTAAACCCGGGACAGGCCTTCTCTGGAAACACCATATATTTT. Protein: CASSLNPGQAFSGNTIYF.

The chain uses TRBV27 and TRBJ2-7; 8 bases are a match to TRBD1. Germline V gene lookup returns CDR1 MNHEY and CDR2 SMNVEV (reference sequence). This CDR3 has 15 residues. Trimming cost V 5 bases and J 4 bases; bases outside gene matches: 10. The chain's CDR3 is CASSPWTGSQYEQYF. CDR3 nucleotide sequence: TGTGCCAGCAGTCCCTGGACAGGGTCCCAATACGAGCAGTACTTC.